The following is a T cell receptor (beta chain) sequence with its context. What this receptor recognizes is not known. Per-nucleotide qualities are absent, and no much larger clonotype sits a single base away. Trimming removed 1 base from V and 8 bases from J, leaving 14 bases between the germline ends. Sequences LGHNA (CDR1) and YNFKEQ (CDR2) are obtained from the germline V gene. Measured from the cysteine to the phenylalanine, the CDR3 is 15 residues long. The kept DNA is CDR3 alone, 45 bases in frame from the first base. The data were obtained in a study of blood T cells in healthy people across ages (dated by TCRdb to between 2014 and 2016). Describing the broader study: In model experiments, template switching captured roughly one uniquely barcoded TCR beta cDNA molecule for every two T cells. The study measured age-related changes in TCR beta repertoire diversity using deep sequencing normalized with unique cDNA molecular identifiers. The donors were divided into four age groups: young (average around 17 years), middle-aged (about 39), aged (62) and long-lived (about 79). To avoid experimental bias, donors of different ages were distributed randomly across sequencing lanes. Using the same blood draw, the study looked at two additional independent replicas of 1 million unique cDNA reads for two donors, one aged 18 to 30 and the other aged 80 or older. Study-level results and caveats: The CMV infection status of donors was not known, potentially confounding age-related changes in expanded clonotypes. Because profiling used bulk unsorted PBMCs, naive and antigen-experienced compartments could not be compared conclusively. As age increased, observed TCR beta diversity per million T cells dropped in a roughly linear way, and a significant reduction was already evident by age 40. Compared with the aged group, more naive CD4+ T cells, fewer expanded clones and increased TCR diversity were shown by the long-lived group, suggesting age selection. The percentage of naive T cells measured by flow cytometry correlated strongly with observed TCR beta diversity. Estimates of total diversity based on one million sequenced T cells were regarded as lower bounds and as underestimates.

Systemically healthy Caucasian individuals from Russia, around 39 in total and aged roughly 6 to 100 years, were included as donors. Around 10 milliliters of peripheral blood were collected from each donor into EDTA-treated Vacutainer tubes. PBMCs were isolated by Ficoll-Paque density-gradient centrifugation, with at least 7 million obtained per sample. Trizol reagent was used to extract total RNA from the PBMCs, yielding at least 5.5 micrograms per sample. For every donor, flow cytometry on a PBMC aliquot measured the percentage of naive CD45RAhigh/CD27high T cells. The protocol used for the library was 5' RACE. The run used an Illumina HiSeq 2500. A second roughly 6 to 12 cycle PCR used a sample-barcoded 5' primer and a J-beta primer mix. A unique molecular identifier was introduced onto each TCR beta cDNA molecule by a template-switch 5' adaptor carrying 12 random nucleotides. Each sample yielded at least 3 million CDR3-containing paired-end reads. First-strand cDNA synthesis was performed from all RNA using the Mint cDNA synthesis kit, with priming by a TRBC-specific oligonucleotide. All cDNA was treated with uracil-DNA glycosylase and then went through a first 18-cycle PCR with the universal primers M1SS and BC2_uni_R. From the authors' description of their analysis: Each sample was normalized by randomly selecting 1 million high-quality reads, each carrying a distinct molecular identifier. Reads sharing molecular identifiers were discarded rather than binned into consensus sequences. MiTCR, with a Q25 quality threshold and the strictest error-elimination algorithm, was used for CDR3 identification, clonotype clustering and error correction. A nonparametric unseen species model using Euler transformation provided a lower-bound estimate of total TCR beta diversity. The public reads were quality trimmed at Q25 with fastp and then assembled into clones with MiXCR by TCRdb, keeping productive beta chains. Merged by CDR3 protein, the rows form single entries marked with the most common genes and DNA. The V and J calls follow TCRdb's processing rather than the paper's. The sample records approximately 600,000 distinct CDR3 sequences, 45% to 65% of which are singletons. Approximately 37% of the sample lies in the top ten.

The specimen was blood. Recombination linked TRBV4-2 to TRBJ1-4, with the D gene call left open. The TCR was taken from a man aged 55 to 69 in good health. This receptor carries the CDR3 CASSQVGYSGEKLFF. The DNA sequence follows: TGTGCCAGCAGCCAAGTAGGGTACAGCGGCGAAAAACTGTTTTTT.